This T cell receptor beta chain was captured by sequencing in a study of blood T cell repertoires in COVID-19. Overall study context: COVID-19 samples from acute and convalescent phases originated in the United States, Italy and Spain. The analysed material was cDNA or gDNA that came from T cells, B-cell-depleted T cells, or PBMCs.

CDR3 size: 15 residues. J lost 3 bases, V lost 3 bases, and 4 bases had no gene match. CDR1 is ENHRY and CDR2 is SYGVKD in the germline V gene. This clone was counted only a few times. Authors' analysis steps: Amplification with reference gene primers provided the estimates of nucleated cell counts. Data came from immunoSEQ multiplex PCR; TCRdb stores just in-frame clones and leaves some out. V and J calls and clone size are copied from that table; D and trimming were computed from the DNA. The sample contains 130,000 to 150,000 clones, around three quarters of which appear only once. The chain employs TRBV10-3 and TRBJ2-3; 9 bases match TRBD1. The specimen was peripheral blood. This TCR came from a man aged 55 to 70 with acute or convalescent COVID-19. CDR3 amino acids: CAISEGTGRTDTQYF. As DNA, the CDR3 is TGTGCCATCAGTGAAGGGACAGGGCGAACAGATACGCAGTATTTT.